This TCR beta chain stems from a study of CD8 T cells in ankylosing spondylitis. Findings and caveats of the study: It appeared that ankylosing spondylitis blood was characterized by a TCR beta motif of several highly homologous variants.

This clonotype was seen many times. Its specificity is unknown. V trimming: 8 bases; J trimming: 5 bases; junction bases outside the gene matches: 0. The germline V gene encodes CDR1 SNHLY and CDR2 FYNNEI. CDR3 length: 11 residues. Making use of molecular barcodes, quantitative 5'-RACE generated TCR beta libraries. TCRdb re-analysed the 5' RACE reads in MiXCR, keeping a single row per CDR3 protein. The sample contains over 110,000 distinct CDR3 sequences, 7% to 9% of which appear only once. The receptor was derived from a male donor with ankylosing spondylitis. What was sequenced was synovial fluid, either unsorted or a sorted T cell fraction (not recorded which). The chain has TRBV2 and TRBJ2-7; 10 positions agree with TRBD1. The CDR3 nucleotides read TGTGCCAGCGGGACAGGGGACGAGCAGTACTTC. Protein: CASGTGDEQYF.